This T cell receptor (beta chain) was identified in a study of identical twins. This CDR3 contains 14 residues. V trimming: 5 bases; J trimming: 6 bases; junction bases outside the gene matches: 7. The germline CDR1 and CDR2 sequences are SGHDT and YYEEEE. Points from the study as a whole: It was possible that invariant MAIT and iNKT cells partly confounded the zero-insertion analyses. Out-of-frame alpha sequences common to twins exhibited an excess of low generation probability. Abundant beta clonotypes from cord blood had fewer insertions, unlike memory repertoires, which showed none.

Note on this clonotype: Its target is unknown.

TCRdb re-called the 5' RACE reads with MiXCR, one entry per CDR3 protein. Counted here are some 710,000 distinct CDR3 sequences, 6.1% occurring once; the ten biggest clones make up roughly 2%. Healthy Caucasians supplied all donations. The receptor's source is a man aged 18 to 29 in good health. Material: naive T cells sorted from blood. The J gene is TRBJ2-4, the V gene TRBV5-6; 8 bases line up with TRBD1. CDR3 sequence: CASRLGTGLNIQYF. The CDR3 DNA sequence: TGTGCCAGCAGACTAGGGACAGGCCTAAACATTCAGTACTTC.